This T cell receptor (beta chain) derives from a study of blood T cells in healthy people across ages. Researchers isolated at least 6 million PBMCs per sample. There were at least 6 micrograms of total RNA extracted from every sample. Study observations and caveats: Diversity estimated from one million T cells was considered an underestimate.

Trimming took off 7 bases at V and 2 bases at J, with 21 bases between the two ends. CDR1 and CDR2 (germline): MNHEY, SMNVEV (reference sequence). This CDR3 is 16 amino acids long. In regard to this clonotype: Its cognate antigen is unknown.

The second PCR ran roughly 6 to 11 cycles with a sample-barcoded 5' primer and J-beta primers. Using its own MiXCR run on the 5' RACE reads, TCRdb lists one record per CDR3 protein. This sample has about 680,000 distinct CDR3 sequences, with approximately 49% found just once. The sequencing sample was made of blood. The rearrangement links TRBV27 to TRBJ2-7; D tentatively reads TRBD1 or TRBD2 (6 bases each). The source of this sequence is a woman in her sixties or seventies in good health. CDR3 bases: TGTGCCAGCACTCCCTCAAGGGGGGCAATAACCTACGAGCAGTACTTC. This sequence encodes CASTPSRGAITYEQYF.